The clone carrying this T cell receptor (beta chain) was seen a single time. The sample is drawn from a study of T cell changes during pregnancy in multiple sclerosis. Sequencing used immunoSEQ multiplex PCR; TCRdb keeps in-frame clones, though not all of them. The table includes over 20,000 clones, about 88% detected once. The V gene's germline CDR1 is SNHLY and CDR2 FYNNEI. The length of the CDR3 is 12 residues. The sample here was CD4+ T cells from peripheral blood mononuclear cells, taken in the first trimester of pregnancy. The V and J genes are TRBV2 and TRBJ2-5; 10 nucleotides match TRBD2. TRBJ2-7 explains the end of the DNA better; the J call may be wrong. This TCR was recovered from a female donor in good health, enrolled as a control in a pregnancy study. CDR3 nucleotide sequence: TGTGCCCGCTCTAGCGGGGGTGACGAGCAGTACTTC. This sequence encodes CARSSGGDEQYF.